The 28 T cell receptor beta chains in this list originate from one sample, sequenced in a study of blood T cell repertoires in COVID-19. Profiled with immunoSEQ multiplex PCR; TCRdb holds only in-frame clones, not every one. The data hold around 250,000 clones, with around 88% observed a single time. Material: PBMCs or T cells enriched from blood (not recorded which). The receptors were sampled from a woman aged 25 to 39 who had recovered from COVID-19.

The chain couples TRBV28 to TRBJ1-5, with TRBD1 identical over 8 bases. Germline lookup yields CDR1 MDHEN and CDR2 SYDVKM. CDR3 size: 17 residues. With V trimmed by 8 bases and J by 3 bases, 15 bases remained unmatched. The CDR3 here is CASSPSRGTGYNQPQHF. The CDR3 region has the DNA TGTGCCAGCTCTCCCTCCAGAGGGACAGGCTACAATCAGCCCCAGCATTTT.

The chain combines TRBV28 with TRBJ2-3; D is perhaps TRBD1 (5 bases). The CDR3 has 14 residues. V dropped 1 base and J dropped 2 bases, with 7 bases sitting between them. Germline V lookup: CDR1 MDHEN, CDR2 SYDVKM. CDR3 loop: CASSLSGHTDTQYF. The CDR3 DNA reads TGTGCCAGCAGTTTATCAGGGCACACAGATACGCAGTATTTT.

The rearrangement links TRBV6-4 to TRBJ2-3, with D possibly TRBD1 on 6 matching bases. The CDR3 extends over 13 amino acids. Trimming took off 6 bases at V and 5 bases at J, with 12 bases between the two ends. Per the germline V gene, CDR1 is MRHNA and CDR2 is SNTAGT. CDR3 residues: CASSASQGDTQYF. CDR3 nucleotides: TGTGCCAGCAGCGCGTCACAGGGAGATACGCAGTATTTT.

This sequence joins TRBV6-6 and TRBJ1-2, with D unclear. The CDR3 runs to 10 residues. Trimming pared 4 bases from V and 8 bases from J, leaving 5 bases between. Germline V gene sequence: CDR1 MNHNY, CDR2 SVGAGI (reference sequence). The CDR3: CASSSLGYTF. Here the CDR3 DNA reads TGTGCCAGCAGTTCCTTAGGCTACACCTTC.

The gene calls are TRBV7-2 and TRBJ2-4; 8 bases are shared with TRBD1. V gave up 1 base and J gave up 6 bases; unmatched junction bases: 11. Germline CDR1 SGHTA, CDR2 FQGNSA. There are 17 residues in the CDR3. The CDR3 DNA reads TGTGCCAGCAGCTTAGGACCGGGACAGGCGAAACTAAACATTCAGTACTTC. Protein: CASSLGPGQAKLNIQYF.

This CDR3 reads CASSLTGVFNYGYTF. The CDR3 DNA sequence: TGCGCCAGCAGCCTGACAGGGGTCTTTAACTATGGCTACACCTTC. This rearrangement joins TRBV5-1 to TRBJ1-2, with 8 nucleotides matching TRBD1. There are 15 residues in the CDR3. Trimming removed 4 bases from V and 1 base from J; junction bases left unmatched: 6. Germline values: CDR1 SGHRS, CDR2 YFSETQ.

This chain links TRBV13 with TRBJ1-1; D might be TRBD1 (5 bases). CDR1 is PRHDT and CDR2 is FYEKMQ in the germline V gene (reference sequence). This CDR3 spans 13 amino acids. Trimming shortened V by 5 bases and J by 6 bases, and 13 bases separated the two germline ends. The CDR3 nucleotides are TGTGCCAGCAGCCCCCCGGGGGGATCTGAAGCTTTCTTT. Translated: CASSPPGGSEAFF.

The genes are TRBV28 and TRBJ2-3, with 15 bases lining up with TRBD2. In germline, CDR1 is MDHEN, CDR2 SYDVKM. The junction had 7 bases not matched to a gene; V was cut back by 3 bases and J by 3 bases. CDR3 size: 18 residues. The CDR3 protein is CASSFPGTSGRTTDTQYF. The CDR3 DNA reads TGTGCCAGCAGTTTCCCCGGGACTAGCGGGAGGACAACAGATACGCAGTATTTT.

Here the CDR3 DNA reads TGTGCCAGCAGCTTGGGTCTCGGGGGATCGGCCGGAAACACCATATATTTT. It yields the protein CASSLGLGGSAGNTIYF. V gene TRBV5-4 combines with J gene TRBJ1-3, with D possibly matching TRBD1 (5 bases). This CDR3 has 17 amino acids. V gave up 0 bases and J gave up 4 bases, with 17 bases separating them. CDR1 and CDR2 from the germline V gene are SGHNT and YYREEE (reference sequence).

The chain uses TRBV10-3 and TRBJ2-5, with 9 bases matching TRBD1. CDR1 is ENHRY, CDR2 SYGVKD, per germline. V lost 3 bases, J lost 5 bases, and 7 bases stayed unmatched. This CDR3 comprises 15 residues. The DNA of the CDR3 is TGTGCCATCAGTGAAGACAGGGGGTTCGGTGAGACCCAGTACTTC. It codes for CAISEDRGFGETQYF.

The table lists this clone with a few counts. The V gene is TRBV18, the J gene TRBJ2-7; D remains ambiguous. The germline V and J ends were trimmed by 2 bases and 3 bases, with 8 bases remaining between them. Germline-derived CDR1 and CDR2 are KGHSH and LQKENI. The CDR3 has 13 residues. The CDR3 loop is CASSPSRLYEQYF. The CDR3 DNA reads as TGTGCCAGCTCACCAAGCAGACTCTACGAGCAGTACTTC.

The V gene is TRBV7-2, the J gene TRBJ1-5; the match to TRBD1 covers 8 bases. Germline V CDR1 and CDR2: SGHTA, FQGNSA. V lost 5 bases to trimming and J lost 6 bases; unmatched junction nucleotides: 6. The CDR3 has 14 residues. The CDR3 sequence: CASSLDRGGQPQHF. Here the CDR3 DNA reads TGTGCCAGCAGCCTTGACAGGGGAGGTCAGCCCCAGCATTTT.

Here the CDR3 DNA reads TGTGCCAGCAGTGAATGGTTGGGGCTCAACTATGGCTACACCTTC. As protein: CASSEWLGLNYGYTF. The chain employs TRBV2 and TRBJ1-2; possible D gene TRBD1, 5 bases. V lost 2 bases to trimming and J lost 2 bases, with 12 bases between them. Germline V CDR1 and CDR2: SNHLY, FYNNEI. The CDR3 totals 15 residues.

The rearrangement links TRBV4-2 to TRBJ1-4; D not resolved. V was cut by 5 bases and J by 6 bases, with 7 bases left in between. Germline V gene sequence: CDR1 LGHNA, CDR2 YNFKEQ. This CDR3 region has 12 residues. The DNA for the CDR3 is TGTGCCAGCAGCACTCGGGATGAAAAACTGTTTTTT. Its protein is CASSTRDEKLFF.

The chain is built from TRBV7-2 and TRBJ1-1; D is uncertain. V was clipped by 1 base and J by 5 bases, with 17 bases between them. This CDR3 contains 16 residues. Germline CDR1 and CDR2: SGHTA and FQGNSA. The CDR3: CASSLVVVGRGTEAFF. DNA of the CDR3: TGTGCCAGCAGCTTAGTGGTTGTTGGTAGAGGGACTGAAGCTTTCTTT.

The rearrangement uses TRBV2 and TRBJ2-7; 7 bases map to TRBD2. CDR3 size: 14 residues. The trim removed 6 bases at V and 3 bases at J, leaving 8 bases unmatched. Germline CDR1 and CDR2: SNHLY and FYNNEI. CDR3 loop: CASSPFAGDYEQYF. Written as DNA, the CDR3 is TGTGCCAGCAGCCCTTTTGCGGGGGACTACGAGCAGTACTTC.

The rearrangement links TRBV5-5 to TRBJ2-7; 7 nucleotides match TRBD1. The CDR3 covers 15 residues. With V trimmed by 4 bases and J by 4 bases, 11 bases remained unmatched. The germline gives CDR1 SGHKS, CDR2 YYEKEE (reference sequence). The CDR3 bases are TGTGCCAGCAGCGACGACAGGGCAAGAGAATACGAGCAGTACTTC. Its translation: CASSDDRAREYEQYF.

This chain joins TRBV19 and TRBJ1-6; a weak D match, TRBD1 (5 bases). This CDR3 is built from 16 residues. Germline V gene lookup returns CDR1 LNHDA and CDR2 SQIVND (reference sequence). Between the trimmed V and J ends, which lost 4 bases and 0 bases, there was a span of 10 bases. In DNA, the CDR3 is TGTGCCAGTAGTAATCGACAGAGCTCCTATAATTCACCCCTCCACTTT. It encodes CASSNRQSSYNSPLHF.

The rearrangement joins TRBV12-3 or TRBV12-4 to TRBJ2-3; a possible D gene is TRBD2 (5 bases). V lost 11 bases and J 2 bases, leaving 14 bases between the germline ends. The CDR3 totals 13 residues. Here the CDR3 reads CASREQHTDTQYF. Here the CDR3 DNA reads TGTGCCTCTCGGGAACAACACACAGATACGCAGTATTTT.

The CDR3 loop reads CASSSRAGTSGRDTDTQYF. The DNA of the CDR3 is TGTGCCAGCAGCTCCCGGGCCGGGACTAGCGGGAGGGACACAGATACGCAGTATTTT. This chain joins TRBV7-9 and TRBJ2-3; 16 nucleotides line up with TRBD2. The CDR3 is 19 amino acids. Germline loops: CDR1 SEHNR, CDR2 FQNEAQ (reference sequence). Germline trimming cut 4 bases from V and 2 bases from J; bases unmatched to any gene: 9. Supplemented by reference TRBV7-9 and TRBJ2-3, the full variable domain reads DTGVSQNPRHKITKRGQNVTFRCDPISEHNRLYWYRQTLGQGPEFLTYFQNEAQLEKSRLLSDRFSAERPKGSFSTLEIQRTEQGDSAMYLCASSSRAGTSGRDTDTQYFGPGTRLTVL.

The CDR3 DNA is TGTGCCAGTACCCAATCAGGGGCGAACAATCAGCCCCAGCATTTT. Protein product: CASTQSGANNQPQHF. The rearrangement links TRBV19 to TRBJ1-5; D is possibly TRBD1 (6 bases). V was shortened by 7 bases and J by 3 bases, with 16 bases between the two germline ends. CDR3 size: 15 residues. CDR1 is LNHDA, CDR2 SQIVND, per germline (reference sequence).

V is TRBV5-8 and J is TRBJ2-1; 7 bases map to TRBD2. V trimming: 0 bases; J trimming: 2 bases; junction bases outside the gene matches: 2. This CDR3 is built from 15 residues. CDR1 and CDR2 from the germline V gene are SGHTS and YDEGEE. CDR3 residues: CASSLGLAAYNEQFF. DNA of the CDR3: TGTGCCAGCAGCTTGGGTCTAGCGGCCTACAATGAGCAGTTCTTC.

J is TRBJ1-1 and V is TRBV7-9, with TRBD1 as a possible D gene (6 bases). Germline V gives CDR1 SEHNR, CDR2 FQNEAQ (reference sequence). The CDR3 covers 12 residues. Deletions cut 5 bases from V and 5 bases from J, with 9 bases between. The DNA for the CDR3 is TGTGCCAGCAGCGGAACAGGGACTGAAGCTTTCTTT. Protein product: CASSGTGTEAFF. Together with reference TRBV7-9 and TRBJ1-1, the CDR3 gives the full variable domain: DTGVSQNPRHKITKRGQNVTFRCDPISEHNRLYWYRQTLGQGPEFLTYFQNEAQLEKSRLLSDRFSAERPKGSFSTLEIQRTEQGDSAMYLCASSGTGTEAFFGQGTRLTVV.

The genes are TRBV25-1 and TRBJ2-2, with 7 bases lining up with TRBD1. The CDR3 runs to 12 residues. Looked up from germline, CDR1 is MGHDK and CDR2 is SYGVNS. V lost 6 bases and J lost 6; bases outside the gene matches: 1. The CDR3 DNA is TGTGCCAGCAGCCAGGGGGCCGGGGAGCTGTTTTTT. This codes for CASSQGAGELFF.

As regards this clone: Other DNA sequences from this sample encode an identical CDR3 as well. The rearrangement joins TRBV18 to TRBJ1-2, with TRBD1 identical over 9 bases. CDR1 and CDR2 from the germline V gene are KGHSH and LQKENI. CDR3 length equals 15 residues. The junction had 1 base not matched to a gene; V was cut back by 2 bases and J by 0 bases. The CDR3 sequence is CASSPGTGPNYGYTF. CDR3 nucleotides: TGTGCCAGCTCACCAGGGACAGGGCCTAACTATGGCTACACCTTC. The full variable domain, completed using reference TRBV18 and TRBJ1-2, is NAGVMQNPRHLVRRRGQEARLRCSPMKGHSHVYWYRQLPEEGLKFMVYLQKENIIDESGMPKERFSAEFPKEGPSILRIQQVVRGDSAAYFCASSPGTGPNYGYTFGSGTRLTVV.

The genes are TRBV24-1 and TRBJ1-1, with D maybe TRBD1 (6 bases). Trimming pared 12 bases from V and 5 bases from J, leaving 18 bases between. CDR1 and CDR2 from the germline V gene are KGHDR and SFDVKD. The CDR3 consists of 13 residues. This chain's CDR3 is CAARSAGETEAFF. In DNA, the CDR3 is TGTGCCGCGCGTTCTGCAGGGGAGACTGAAGCTTTCTTT.

The gene calls are TRBV2 and TRBJ1-4, with D maybe TRBD1 (5 bases). The ends were cut back, 9 bases at V and 5 bases at J, with 16 bases in the middle. The CDR3 covers 14 residues. The germline V gene encodes CDR1 SNHLY and CDR2 FYNNEI. The CDR3 bases are TGTGCCAGTTCGGGGGACGGGAGGAATGAAAAACTGTTTTTT. This translates into CASSGDGRNEKLFF. Based on the CDR3 plus reference TRBV2 and TRBJ1-4, the full variable domain is EPEVTQTPSHQVTQMGQEVILRCVPISNHLYFYWYRQILGQKVEFLVSFYNNEISEKSEIFDDQFSVERPDGSNFTLKIRSTKLEDSAMYFCASSGDGRNEKLFFGSGTQLSVL.

V is TRBV4-3 and J is TRBJ1-5, with D maybe TRBD1 (5 bases). V was trimmed by 1 base and J by 0 bases, leaving 10 bases between them. CDR1 LGHNA and CDR2 YSLEER come from the germline V gene. CDR3 length equals 16 residues. The CDR3 is CASSQGTPYSNQPQHF. The CDR3 bases are TGCGCCAGCAGCCAAGGGACACCATATAGCAATCAGCCCCAGCATTTT.